The sequence of this T cell receptor (beta chain) was determined in a study of radiotherapy plus CTLA-4 blockade in lung cancer. Broader study findings: Tumor-derived TCR clones expanded in blood after radiotherapy plus ipilimumab.

TCRdb keeps only in-frame clones here, not all; method: immunoSEQ multiplex PCR. The sample holds nearly 110,000 clones, 70% to 90% seen once. On this clone: Its specificity is unknown.

The V and J ends lost 5 bases and 3 bases, in that order; junction bases with no gene match: 8. Germline V lookup: CDR1 MNHEY, CDR2 SVGAGI. The CDR3 is made up of 15 amino acids. The sequence was obtained from a human donor with non-small cell lung cancer that progressed on radiotherapy plus ipilimumab. Some clones in this sample may be carry-over from other donors' samples. The chain couples TRBV6-5 to TRBJ1-1; 8 positions match TRBD1. The sequences come from peripheral blood, collected from a patient treated with radiotherapy plus ipilimumab. Here the CDR3 DNA reads TGTGCCAGCAGTCTCCTCCCACAGGGGGACACTGAAGCTTTCTTT. Its protein is CASSLLPQGDTEAFF.